This T cell receptor beta chain was captured in a study of blood T cell repertoires in COVID-19. About the study: PBMCs, B-cell-depleted T cells, or T cells provided the cDNA or gDNA that made up the material.

Per the original data handling: Amplifying reference gene primers gave estimates of nucleated cell counts. Some clones are missing from TCRdb's copy, which holds only in-frame ones; the method was immunoSEQ multiplex PCR. V and J calls and clone size are those listed in that table; D and trimming were worked out from the DNA. The table shows around 25,000 clones, with around nine tenths occurring only once. This CDR3 comprises 13 residues. V was pared by 6 bases and J by 0 bases, with 6 bases between. The sample comprised peripheral blood. The rearrangement links TRBV12-3 or TRBV12-4 to TRBJ1-3; D call uncertain. This sequence originates from a human donor with active COVID-19. The donor label of this sample is uncertain. The CDR3 region has the DNA TGTGCCAGCAGGATGGCCTCTGGAAACACCATATATTTT. Its protein is CASRMASGNTIYF.